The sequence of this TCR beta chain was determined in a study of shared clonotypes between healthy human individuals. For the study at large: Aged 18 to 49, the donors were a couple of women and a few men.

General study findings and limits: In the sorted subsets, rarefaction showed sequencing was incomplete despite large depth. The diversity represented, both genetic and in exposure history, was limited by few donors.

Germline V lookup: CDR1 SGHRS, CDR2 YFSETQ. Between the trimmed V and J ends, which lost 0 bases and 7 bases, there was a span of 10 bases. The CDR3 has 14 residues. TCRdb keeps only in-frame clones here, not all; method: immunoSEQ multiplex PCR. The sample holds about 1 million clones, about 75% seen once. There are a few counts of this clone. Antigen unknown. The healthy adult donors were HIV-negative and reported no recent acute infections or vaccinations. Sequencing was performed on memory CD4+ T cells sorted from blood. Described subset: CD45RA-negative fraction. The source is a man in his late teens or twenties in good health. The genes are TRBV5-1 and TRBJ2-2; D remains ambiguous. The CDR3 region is CASSLGVAGGELFF. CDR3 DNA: TGCGCCAGCAGCTTGGGGGTAGCCGGCGGGGAGCTGTTTTTT.